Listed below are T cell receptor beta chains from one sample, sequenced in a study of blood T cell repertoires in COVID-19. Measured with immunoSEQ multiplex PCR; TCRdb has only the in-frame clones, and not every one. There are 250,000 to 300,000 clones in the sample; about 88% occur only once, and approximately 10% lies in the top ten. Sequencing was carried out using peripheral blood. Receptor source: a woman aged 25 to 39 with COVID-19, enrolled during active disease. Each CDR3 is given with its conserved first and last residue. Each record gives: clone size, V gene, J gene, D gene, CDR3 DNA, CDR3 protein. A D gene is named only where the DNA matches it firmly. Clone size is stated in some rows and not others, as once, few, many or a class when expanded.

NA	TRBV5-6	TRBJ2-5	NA	TGTGCCAGCAGCCGTCGGGAGACCCAGTACTTC	CASSRRETQYF
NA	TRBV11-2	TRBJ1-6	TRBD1	TGTGCCAGCAGCTTAGGGACAGGGTTCTCACCCCTCCACTTT	CASSLGTGFSPLHF
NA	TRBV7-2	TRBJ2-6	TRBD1	TGTGCCAGCAGCTCCCCAGGGGGATCTGGGGCCAACGTCCTGACTTTC	CASSSPGGSGANVLTF
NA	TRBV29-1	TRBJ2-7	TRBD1	TGCAGCGTTGTCTTCCAAGGACAGGGGCTCTACGAGCAGTACTTC	CSVVFQGQGLYEQYF
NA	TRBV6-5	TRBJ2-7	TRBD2	TGTGCCACCCAGCGGGAGAGTGGCTACGAGCAGTACTTC	CATQRESGYEQYF
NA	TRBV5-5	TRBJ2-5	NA	TGTGCCAGCAGCAACTCAGGGGGGACAGAGACCCAGTACTTC	CASSNSGGTETQYF
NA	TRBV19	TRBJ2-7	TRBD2	TGTGCCAGTAGTCCCCGAGGCGGGAGGAACGAGCAGTACTTC	CASSPRGGRNEQYF
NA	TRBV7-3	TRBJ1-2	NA	TGTGCCAGCAGCTTAACCCCAGGGGACGGCTATGGCTACACCTTC	CASSLTPGDGYGYTF
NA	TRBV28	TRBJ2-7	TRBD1	TGTGCCAGCAGTTTGCCGGGACAGGGGACCTTTCTCTACGAGCAGTACTTC	CASSLPGQGTFLYEQYF
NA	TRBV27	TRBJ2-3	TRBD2	TGTGCCAGCAGCCTAAGGGCACAGCGGGAGATCCACACAGATACGCAGTATTTT	CASSLRAQREIHTDTQYF
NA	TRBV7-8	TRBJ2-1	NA	TGTGCCAGCAGCTTACAACCGGGGGAGTACAATGAGCAGTTCTTC	CASSLQPGEYNEQFF
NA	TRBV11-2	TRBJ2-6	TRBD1	TGTGCCAGCAGCTTCCTCAGGGGGCCCGGGGCCAACGTCCTGACTTTC	CASSFLRGPGANVLTF
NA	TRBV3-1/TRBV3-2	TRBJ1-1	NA	TGTGCCAGCAGCCCGGTCGTGAACACTGAAGCTTTCTTT	CASSPVVNTEAFF
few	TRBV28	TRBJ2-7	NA	TGTGCCAGCAGTTCCCAGGGGCCCTCCTACGAGCAGTACTTC	CASSSQGPSYEQYF
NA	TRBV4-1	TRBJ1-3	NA	TGCGCCAGCAGCCAAGAGGCCTCGGACAGCTACTCTGGAAACACCATATATTTT	CASSQEASDSYSGNTIYF
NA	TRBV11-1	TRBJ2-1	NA	TGTGCCAGCAGCTTACGGCGGCAGTCCTACAATGAGCAGTTCTTC	CASSLRRQSYNEQFF
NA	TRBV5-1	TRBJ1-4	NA	TGCGCCAGCAGCATGGGACACTCTACTAATGAAAAACTGTTTTTT	CASSMGHSTNEKLFF
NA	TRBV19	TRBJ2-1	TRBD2	TGTGCCAGTAGTATAGGGGAGCGACTAGCGGGAAGGAATGAGCAGTTCTTC	CASSIGERLAGRNEQFF
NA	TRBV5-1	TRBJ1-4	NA	TGCGCCAGCAGCTTGTGGTTCCGGAGGAATGAAAAACTGTTTTTT	CASSLWFRRNEKLFF
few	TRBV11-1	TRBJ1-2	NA	TGTGCCAGCAGCCGCGGGGTCTATGGCTACACCTTC	CASSRGVYGYTF
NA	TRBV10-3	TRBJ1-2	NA	TGTGCCATCGCGGACACCATCGGAGGCTACACCTTC	CAIADTIGGYTF
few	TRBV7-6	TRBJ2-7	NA	TGTGCCAGCAGCTTAGGGCGGGAGCAGTACTTC	CASSLGREQYF
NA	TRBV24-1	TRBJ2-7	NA	TGTGCCACCAGTGACTCCGGGAGACTCTACGAGCAGTACTTC	CATSDSGRLYEQYF
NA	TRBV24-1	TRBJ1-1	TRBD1	TGTGCCACCAGTGACCCGAGACAGGGTAGCTCTGAAGCTTTCTTT	CATSDPRQGSSEAFF
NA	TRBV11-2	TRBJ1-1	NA	TGTGCCAGCAGCTTAGTTCTAGTAGAAGCTTTCTTT	CASSLVLVEAFF
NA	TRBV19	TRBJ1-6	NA	TGTGCCAGTAGTCCCGTGAGCTCCTATAATTCACCCCTCCACTTT	CASSPVSSYNSPLHF
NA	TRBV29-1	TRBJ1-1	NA	TGCAGCGTCGGAGTTTTGAACACTGAAGCTTTCTTT	CSVGVLNTEAFF
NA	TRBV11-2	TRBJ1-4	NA	TGTGCCAGCAGCACTCGACAGGCCGAAAAACTGTTTTTT	CASSTRQAEKLFF
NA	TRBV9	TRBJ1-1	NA	TGTGCCAGCAGCGTAACGGGACAAGAGAACACTGAAGCTTTCTTT	CASSVTGQENTEAFF